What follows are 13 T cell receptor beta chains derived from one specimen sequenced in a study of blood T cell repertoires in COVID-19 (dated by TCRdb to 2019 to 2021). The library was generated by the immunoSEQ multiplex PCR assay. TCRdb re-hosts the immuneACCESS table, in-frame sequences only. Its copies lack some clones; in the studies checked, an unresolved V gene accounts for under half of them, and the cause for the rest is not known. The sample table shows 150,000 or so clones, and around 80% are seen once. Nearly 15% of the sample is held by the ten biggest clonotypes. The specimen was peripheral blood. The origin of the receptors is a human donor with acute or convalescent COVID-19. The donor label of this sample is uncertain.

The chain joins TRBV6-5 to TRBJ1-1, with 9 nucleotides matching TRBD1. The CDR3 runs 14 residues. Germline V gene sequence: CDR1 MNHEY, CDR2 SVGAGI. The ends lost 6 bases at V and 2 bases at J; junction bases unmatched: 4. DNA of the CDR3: TGTGCCAGCAGGGACAGGGGTATAAACACTGAAGCTTTCTTT. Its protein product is CASRDRGINTEAFF.

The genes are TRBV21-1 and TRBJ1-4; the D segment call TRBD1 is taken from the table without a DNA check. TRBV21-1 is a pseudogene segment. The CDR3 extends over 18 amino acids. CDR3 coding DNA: TGTGCCAGCAGCAAAGAGGGGCCAGGGTGTTGGACTAATGAAAAACTGTTTTTT. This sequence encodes CASSKEGPGCWTNEKLFF.

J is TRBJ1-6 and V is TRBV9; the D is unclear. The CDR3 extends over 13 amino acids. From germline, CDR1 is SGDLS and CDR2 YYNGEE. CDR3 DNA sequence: TGTGCTTCTACGGTGAGCCCCGATTCACCCCTCCACTTT. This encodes CASTVSPDSPLHF.

The CDR3 sequence is CASSEQSGTGTQYF. The CDR3 DNA sequence: TGTGCCAGCAGCGAGCAATCCGGGACAGGGACCCAGTACTTC. The chain carries TRBV9 and TRBJ2-5, with 8 bases lining up with TRBD1. There are 14 residues in the CDR3. CDR1 and CDR2 (germline): SGDLS, YYNGEE. The V and J ends lost 3 bases and 7 bases, in that order; junction bases with no gene match: 8.

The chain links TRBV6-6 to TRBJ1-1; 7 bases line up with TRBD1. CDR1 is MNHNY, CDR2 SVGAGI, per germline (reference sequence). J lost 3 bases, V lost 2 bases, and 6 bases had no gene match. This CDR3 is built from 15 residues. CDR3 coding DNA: TGTGCCAGCAGTTACACAGAAGGGGGCTACACTGAAGCTTTCTTT. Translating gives CASSYTEGGYTEAFF.

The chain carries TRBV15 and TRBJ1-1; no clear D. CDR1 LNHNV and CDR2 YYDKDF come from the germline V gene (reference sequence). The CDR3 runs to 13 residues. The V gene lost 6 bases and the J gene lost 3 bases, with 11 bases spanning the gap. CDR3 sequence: CATSELLYTEAFF. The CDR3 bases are TGTGCCACCAGTGAACTCTTATACACTGAAGCTTTCTTT.

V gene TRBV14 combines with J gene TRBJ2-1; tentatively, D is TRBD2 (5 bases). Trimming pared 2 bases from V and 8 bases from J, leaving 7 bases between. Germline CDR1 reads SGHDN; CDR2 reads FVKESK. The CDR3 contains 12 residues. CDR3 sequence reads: CASSQLEDEQFF. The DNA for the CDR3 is TGTGCCAGCAGCCAATTGGAGGATGAGCAGTTCTTC. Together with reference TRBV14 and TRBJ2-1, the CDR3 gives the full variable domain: EAGVTQFPSHSVIEKGQTVTLRCDPISGHDNLYWYRRVMGKEIKFLLHFVKESKQDESGMPNNRFLAERTGGTYSTLKVQPAELEDSGVYFCASSQLEDEQFFGPGTRLTVL.

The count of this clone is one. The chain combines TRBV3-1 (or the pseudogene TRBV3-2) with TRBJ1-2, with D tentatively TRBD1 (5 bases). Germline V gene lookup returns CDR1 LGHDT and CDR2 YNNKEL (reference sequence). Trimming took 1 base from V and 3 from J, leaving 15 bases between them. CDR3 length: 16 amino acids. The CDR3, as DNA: TGTGCCAGCAGCCAAGCAGGAGGGGCGCGAGACTATGGCTACACCTTC. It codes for CASSQAGGARDYGYTF.

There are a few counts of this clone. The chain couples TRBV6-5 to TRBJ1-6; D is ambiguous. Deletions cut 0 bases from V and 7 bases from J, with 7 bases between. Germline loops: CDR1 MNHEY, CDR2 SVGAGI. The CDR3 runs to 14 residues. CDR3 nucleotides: TGTGCCAGCAGTTACTCTTCAATCAATTCACCCCTCCACTTT. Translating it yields CASSYSSINSPLHF.

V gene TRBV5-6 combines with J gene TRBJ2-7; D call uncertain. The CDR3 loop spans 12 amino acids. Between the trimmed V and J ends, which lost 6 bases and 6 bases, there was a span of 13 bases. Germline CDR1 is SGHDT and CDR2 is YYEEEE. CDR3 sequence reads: CASTSPLSEQYF. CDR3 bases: TGTGCCAGCACCTCCCCCCTTTCCGAGCAGTACTTC.

CDR3 DNA: TGTGCCAGCAGTTCCGGGACAGGGGCCGTCAATCAGCCCCAGCATTTT. Amino acids: CASSSGTGAVNQPQHF. V is TRBV6-6 and J is TRBJ1-5, with 10 bases fitting TRBD1. The CDR3 spans 16 residues. The germline V gene encodes CDR1 MNHNY and CDR2 SVGAGI (reference sequence). Trimming at V came to 4 bases and at J to 3 bases, leaving 6 bases not matched to a gene.

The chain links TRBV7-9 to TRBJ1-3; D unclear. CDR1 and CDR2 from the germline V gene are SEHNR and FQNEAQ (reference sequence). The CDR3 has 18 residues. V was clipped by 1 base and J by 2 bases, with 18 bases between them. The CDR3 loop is CASSLGGVSGGTGNTIYF. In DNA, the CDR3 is TGTGCCAGCAGCTTAGGGGGAGTCTCCGGAGGAACTGGAAACACCATATATTTT.

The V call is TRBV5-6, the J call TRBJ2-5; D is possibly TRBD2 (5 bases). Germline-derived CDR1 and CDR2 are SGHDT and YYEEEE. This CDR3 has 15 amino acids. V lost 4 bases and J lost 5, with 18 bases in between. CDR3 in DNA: TGTGCCAGCAGCCGAGCCTTGGCTAGCATGGAGACCCAGTACTTC. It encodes CASSRALASMETQYF.